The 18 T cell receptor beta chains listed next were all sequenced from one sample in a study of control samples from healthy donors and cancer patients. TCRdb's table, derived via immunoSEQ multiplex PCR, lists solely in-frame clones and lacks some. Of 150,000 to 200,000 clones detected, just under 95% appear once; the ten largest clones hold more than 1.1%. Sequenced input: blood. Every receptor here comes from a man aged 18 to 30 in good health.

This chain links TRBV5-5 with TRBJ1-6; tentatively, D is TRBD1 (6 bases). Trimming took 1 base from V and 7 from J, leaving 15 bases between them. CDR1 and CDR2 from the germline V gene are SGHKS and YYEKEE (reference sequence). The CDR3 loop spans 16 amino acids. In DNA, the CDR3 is TGTGCCAGCAGCTTGTATCCGGGACAACCCAATTCACCCCTCCACTTT. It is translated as CASSLYPGQPNSPLHF.

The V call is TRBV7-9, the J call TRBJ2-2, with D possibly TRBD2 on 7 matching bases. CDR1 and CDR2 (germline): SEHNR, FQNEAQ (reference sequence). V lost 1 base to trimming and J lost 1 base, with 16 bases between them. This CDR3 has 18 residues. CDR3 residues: CASSLGGGGLMNTGELFF. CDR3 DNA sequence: TGTGCCAGCAGCTTAGGGGGCGGGGGCCTGATGAACACCGGGGAGCTGTTTTTT.

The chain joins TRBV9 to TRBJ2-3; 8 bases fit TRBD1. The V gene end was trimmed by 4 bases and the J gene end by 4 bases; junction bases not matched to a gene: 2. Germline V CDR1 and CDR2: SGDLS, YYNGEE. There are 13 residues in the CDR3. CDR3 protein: CASSSGGADTQYF. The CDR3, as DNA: TGTGCCAGCAGCTCAGGGGGCGCAGATACGCAGTATTTT.

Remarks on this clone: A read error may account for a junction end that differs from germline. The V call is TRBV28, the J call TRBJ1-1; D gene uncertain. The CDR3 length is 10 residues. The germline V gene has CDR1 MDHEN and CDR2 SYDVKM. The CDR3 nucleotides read TGTGCCAGCAGTAATTTTCGTGCCGAGTTT. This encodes CASSNFRAEF.

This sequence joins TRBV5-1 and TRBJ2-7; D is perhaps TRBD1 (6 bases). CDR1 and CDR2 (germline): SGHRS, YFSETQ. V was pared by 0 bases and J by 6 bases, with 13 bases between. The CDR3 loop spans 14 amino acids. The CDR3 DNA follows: TGCGCCAGCAGCTTGGCGTTCCAGGGGACCGAGCAGTACTTC. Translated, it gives CASSLAFQGTEQYF. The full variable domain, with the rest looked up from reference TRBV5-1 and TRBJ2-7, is KAGVTQTPRYLIKTRGQQVTLSCSPISGHRSVSWYQQTPGQGLQFLFEYFSETQRNKGNFPGRFSGRQFSNSRSEMNVSTLELGDSALYLCASSLAFQGTEQYFGPGTRLTVT.

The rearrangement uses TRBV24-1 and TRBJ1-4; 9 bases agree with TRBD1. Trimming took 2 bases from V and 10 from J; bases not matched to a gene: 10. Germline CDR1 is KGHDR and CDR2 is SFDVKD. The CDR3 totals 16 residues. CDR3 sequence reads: CATSDSDRGGGGKLFF. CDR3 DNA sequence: TGTGCCACCAGTGATTCGGACAGGGGAGGAGGTGGAAAACTGTTTTTT.

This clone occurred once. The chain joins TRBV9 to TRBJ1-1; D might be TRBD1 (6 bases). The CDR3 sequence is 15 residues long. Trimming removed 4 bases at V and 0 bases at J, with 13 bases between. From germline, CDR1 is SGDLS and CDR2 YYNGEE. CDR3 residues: CASSRDTNMNTEAFF. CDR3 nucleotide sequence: TGTGCCAGCAGCCGGGACACTAACATGAACACTGAAGCTTTCTTT.

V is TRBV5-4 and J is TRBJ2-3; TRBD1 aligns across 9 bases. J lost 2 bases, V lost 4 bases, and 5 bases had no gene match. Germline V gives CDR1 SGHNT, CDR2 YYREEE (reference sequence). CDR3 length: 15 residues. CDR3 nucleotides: TGTGCCAGCAGCCTGACAGGGGGTAACACAGATACGCAGTATTTT. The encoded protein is CASSLTGGNTDTQYF.

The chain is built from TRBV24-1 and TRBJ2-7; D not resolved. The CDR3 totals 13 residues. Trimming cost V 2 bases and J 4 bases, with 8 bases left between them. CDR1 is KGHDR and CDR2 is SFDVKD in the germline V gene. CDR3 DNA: TGTGCCACCAGTGATTCAGGAGTGTACGAGCAGTACTTC. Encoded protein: CATSDSGVYEQYF.

CDR3 in DNA: TGTGCCAGCAGTGACAGGGGGCGAAACACTGAAGCTTTCTTT. Amino acid sequence: CASSDRGRNTEAFF. The chain employs TRBV6-1 and TRBJ1-1; 8 bases are shared with TRBD1. CDR3 length: 14 residues. Germline values: CDR1 MNHNS, CDR2 SASEGT. J gave up 2 bases and V 3 bases, and 2 bases lay outside the gene matches.

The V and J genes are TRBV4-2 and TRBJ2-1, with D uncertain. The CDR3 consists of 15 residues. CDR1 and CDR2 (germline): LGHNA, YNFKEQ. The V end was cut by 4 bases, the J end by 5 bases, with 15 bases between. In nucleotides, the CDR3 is TGTGCCAGCAGCCCTACGAGAGACCAGAACAATGAGCAGTTCTTC. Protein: CASSPTRDQNNEQFF.

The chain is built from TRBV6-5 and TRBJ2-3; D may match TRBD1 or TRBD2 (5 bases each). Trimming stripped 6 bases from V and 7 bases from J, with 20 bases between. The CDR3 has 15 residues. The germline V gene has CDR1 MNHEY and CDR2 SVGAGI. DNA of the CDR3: TGTGCCAGCAGCTTTGGGGGACGATCGATCAATACGCAGTATTTT. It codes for CASSFGGRSINTQYF.

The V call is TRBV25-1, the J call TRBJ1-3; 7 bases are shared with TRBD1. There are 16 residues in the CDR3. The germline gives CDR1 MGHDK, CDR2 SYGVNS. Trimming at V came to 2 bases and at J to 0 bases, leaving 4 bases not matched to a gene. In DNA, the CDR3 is TGTGCCAGCAGTGAAAAGACAGGGTTCTCTGGAAACACCATATATTTT. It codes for CASSEKTGFSGNTIYF.

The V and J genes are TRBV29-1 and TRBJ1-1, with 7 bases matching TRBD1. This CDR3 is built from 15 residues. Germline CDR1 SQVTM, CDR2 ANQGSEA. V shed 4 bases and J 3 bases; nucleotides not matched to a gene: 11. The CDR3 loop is CSVGRDRFLHTEAFF. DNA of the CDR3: TGCAGCGTTGGTAGGGACAGATTCCTTCACACTGAAGCTTTCTTT. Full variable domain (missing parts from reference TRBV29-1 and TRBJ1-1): SAVISQKPSRDICQRGTSLTIQCQVDSQVTMMFWYRQQPGQSLTLIATANQGSEATYESGFVIDKFPISRPNLTFSTLTVSNMSPEDSSIYLCSVGRDRFLHTEAFFGQGTRLTVV.

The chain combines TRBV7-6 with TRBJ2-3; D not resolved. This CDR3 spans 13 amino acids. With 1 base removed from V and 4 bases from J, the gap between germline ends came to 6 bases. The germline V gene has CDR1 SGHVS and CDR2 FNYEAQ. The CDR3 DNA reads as TGTGCCAGCAGCTTAGTTGGGGCAGATACGCAGTATTTT. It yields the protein CASSLVGADTQYF.

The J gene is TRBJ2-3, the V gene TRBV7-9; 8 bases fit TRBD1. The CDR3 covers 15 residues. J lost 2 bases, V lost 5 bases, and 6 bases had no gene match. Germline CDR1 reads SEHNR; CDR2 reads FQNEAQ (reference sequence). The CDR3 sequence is CASSGRGLNTDTQYF. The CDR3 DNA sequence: TGTGCCAGCAGCGGCAGGGGGCTGAACACAGATACGCAGTATTTT.

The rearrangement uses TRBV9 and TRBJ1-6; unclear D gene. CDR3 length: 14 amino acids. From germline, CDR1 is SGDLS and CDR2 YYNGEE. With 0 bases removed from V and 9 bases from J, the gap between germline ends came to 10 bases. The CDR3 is CASSVAGQASPLHF. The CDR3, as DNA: TGTGCCAGCAGCGTAGCCGGGCAAGCTTCACCCCTCCACTTT.

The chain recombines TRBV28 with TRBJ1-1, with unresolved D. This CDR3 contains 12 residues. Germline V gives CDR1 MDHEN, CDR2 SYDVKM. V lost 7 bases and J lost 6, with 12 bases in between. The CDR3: CASKSLGAEAFF. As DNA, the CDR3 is TGTGCCAGCAAGTCTTTGGGCGCTGAAGCTTTCTTT.